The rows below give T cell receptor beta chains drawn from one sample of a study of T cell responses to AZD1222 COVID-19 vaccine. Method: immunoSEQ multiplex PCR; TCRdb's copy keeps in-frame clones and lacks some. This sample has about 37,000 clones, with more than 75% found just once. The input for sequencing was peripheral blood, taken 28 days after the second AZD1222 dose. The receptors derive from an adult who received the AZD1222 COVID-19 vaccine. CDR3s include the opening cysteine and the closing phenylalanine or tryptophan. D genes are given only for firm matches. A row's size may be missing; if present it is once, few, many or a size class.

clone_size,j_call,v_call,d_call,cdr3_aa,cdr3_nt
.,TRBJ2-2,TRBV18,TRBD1,CASSLGQENTGELFF,TGTGCCAGCTCCCTAGGACAGGAGAACACCGGGGAGCTGTTTTTT
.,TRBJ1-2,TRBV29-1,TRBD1,CSVGGTGPYGYTF,TGCAGCGTGGGGGGGACAGGGCCCTATGGCTACACCTTC
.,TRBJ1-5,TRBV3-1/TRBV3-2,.,CASSRGGQPQHF,TGTGCCAGCAGCCGTGGGGGGCAGCCCCAGCATTTT
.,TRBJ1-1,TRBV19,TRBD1,CASRTPPGTGNTEAFF,TGTGCCAGTAGGACTCCCCCCGGGACAGGGAACACTGAAGCTTTCTTT
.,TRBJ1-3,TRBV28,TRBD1,CASRTTGGSGNTIYF,TGTGCCAGTCGTACGACAGGGGGCTCTGGAAACACCATATATTTT
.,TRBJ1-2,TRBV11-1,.,CASSLDAGNYGYTF,TGTGCCAGCAGCTTAGACGCGGGAAACTATGGCTACACCTTC
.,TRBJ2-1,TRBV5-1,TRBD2,CASRLSGGSYNEQFF,TGCGCCAGCAGACTTAGCGGGGGGAGTTACAATGAGCAGTTCTTC
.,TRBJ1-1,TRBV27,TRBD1,CASSFQTGWDTEAFF,TGTGCCAGCAGTTTTCAGACAGGGTGGGATACTGAAGCTTTCTTT
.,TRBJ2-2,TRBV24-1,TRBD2,CATKEGGAEFLDTGELFF,TGTGCCACCAAAGAGGGAGGGGCAGAGTTTTTAGACACCGGGGAGCTGTTTTTT
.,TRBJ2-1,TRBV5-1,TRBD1,CASSLGGTGTNEQFF,TGCGCCAGCAGCTTGGGCGGGACAGGGACCAATGAGCAGTTCTTC
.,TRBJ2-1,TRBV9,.,CASSARGRDEQFF,TGTGCCAGCAGCGCCCGTGGACGAGATGAGCAGTTCTTC
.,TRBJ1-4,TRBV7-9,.,CASSSDRDKLFF,TGTGCCAGCAGCTCGGACCGAGATAAACTGTTTTTT
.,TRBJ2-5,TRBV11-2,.,CASSLVGGEETQYF,TGTGCCAGCAGCTTAGTGGGCGGAGAAGAGACCCAGTACTTC
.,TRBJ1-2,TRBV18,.,CASSPRGADGYTF,TGTGCCAGCTCACCAAGGGGGGCAGATGGCTACACCTTC
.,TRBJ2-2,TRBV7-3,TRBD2,CASSLRGGGVNTGELFF,TGTGCCAGCAGCTTAAGAGGCGGGGGTGTGAACACCGGGGAGCTGTTTTTT
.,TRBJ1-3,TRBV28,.,CASSSQGWGGNTIYF,TGTGCCAGCAGCTCTCAGGGGTGGGGAGGAAACACCATATATTTT
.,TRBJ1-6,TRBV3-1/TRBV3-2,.,CASSQALRNSPLHF,TGTGCCAGCAGCCAAGCTCTAAGGAATTCACCCCTCCACTTT
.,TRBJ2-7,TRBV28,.,CASLGVYEQYF,TGTGCCAGCCTAGGGGTCTACGAGCAGTACTTC
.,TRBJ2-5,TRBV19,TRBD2,CASSSGTSGETQYF,TGTGCCAGTAGTTCCGGGACTAGTGGAGAGACCCAGTACTTC
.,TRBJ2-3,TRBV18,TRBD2,CASSPLDVGASGSTDTQYF,TGTGCCAGCTCACCACTCGATGTCGGTGCTAGCGGGAGCACAGATACGCAGTATTTT
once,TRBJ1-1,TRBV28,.,CASSSREGRLNTEAFF,TGTGCCAGCAGTTCCCGGGAGGGCAGACTGAACACTGAAGCTTTCTTT
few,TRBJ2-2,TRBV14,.,CASSFRRGTGELFF,TGTGCCAGCAGCTTTCGAAGGGGAACCGGGGAGCTGTTTTTT
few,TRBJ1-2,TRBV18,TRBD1,CASSPTGTGNGYTF,TGTGCCAGCTCACCAACCGGGACAGGGAATGGCTACACCTTC
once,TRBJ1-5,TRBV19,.,CASERGNNQPQHF,TGTGCCAGCGAGAGGGGGAACAATCAGCCCCAGCATTTT
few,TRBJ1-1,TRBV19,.,CASSTRVRGSTEAFF,TGTGCCAGTAGCACTAGGGTGAGGGGGAGCACTGAAGCTTTCTTT
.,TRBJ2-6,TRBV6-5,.,CASSYMGTGANVLTF,TGTGCCAGCAGTTATATGGGGACCGGGGCCAACGTCCTGACTTTC
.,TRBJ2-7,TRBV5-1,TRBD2,CASSASGGGYEQYF,TGCGCCAGCAGCGCGAGCGGGGGAGGGTACGAGCAGTACTTC
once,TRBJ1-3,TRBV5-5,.,CASSPATGNTIYF,TGTGCCAGCAGCCCCGCGACCGGAAACACCATATATTTT
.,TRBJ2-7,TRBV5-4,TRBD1,CASSLQGAGDYEQYF,TGTGCCAGCAGCTTGCAGGGGGCCGGGGACTACGAGCAGTACTTC
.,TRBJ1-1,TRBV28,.,CASLDHMNTEAFF,TGTGCCAGCCTCGACCATATGAACACTGAAGCTTTCTTT
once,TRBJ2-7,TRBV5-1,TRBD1,CASSFANLDRVGHEQYF,TGCGCCAGCAGCTTCGCAAACTTGGACAGGGTAGGCCACGAGCAGTACTTC
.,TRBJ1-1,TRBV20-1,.,CSRAGPEAFF,TGCAGTCGGGCGGGGCCCGAAGCTTTCTTT
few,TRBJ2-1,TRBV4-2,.,CASSQEGLNSYNEQFF,TGTGCCAGCAGCCAAGAAGGACTAAACTCCTACAATGAGCAGTTCTTC
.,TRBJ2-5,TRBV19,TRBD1,CASSIQGQLQETQYF,TGTGCCAGTAGTATACAGGGACAGCTTCAAGAGACCCAGTACTTC
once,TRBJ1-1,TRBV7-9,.,CASSVTVIAEAFF,TGTGCCAGCAGCGTGACAGTTATCGCTGAAGCTTTCTTT
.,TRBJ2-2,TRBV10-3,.,CATEGSGTGELFF,TGTGCCACCGAGGGTTCAGGGACCGGGGAGCTGTTTTTT
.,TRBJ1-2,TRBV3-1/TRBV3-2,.,CASSQAAVGYGYTF,TGTGCCAGCAGCCAAGCGGCAGTTGGCTATGGCTACACCTTC
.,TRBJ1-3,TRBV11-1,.,CASTLQLSSGNTIYF,TGTGCCAGCACCTTACAGCTGAGCTCTGGAAACACCATATATTTT
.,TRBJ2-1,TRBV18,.,CASSPPDADKGSYNEQFF,TGTGCCAGCTCACCACCTGATGCCGATAAGGGCTCCTACAATGAGCAGTTCTTC
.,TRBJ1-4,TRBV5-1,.,CASRRSNEKLFF,TGCGCCAGCAGACGGTCTAATGAAAAACTGTTTTTT
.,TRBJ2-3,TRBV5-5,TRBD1,CASSFLDRGGTDTQYF,TGTGCCAGCAGCTTCCTTGACAGGGGTGGCACAGATACGCAGTATTTT
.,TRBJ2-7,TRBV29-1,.,CSVTGIPLSEQYF,TGCAGCGTTACAGGCATCCCCCTTTCCGAGCAGTACTTC